This note documents a single T cell receptor (beta chain) sequence. Its antigen is undetermined. The diagnostic basis comprised clinical symptoms, serum thyroxine and TRAb, thyroid ultrasound and orbital computed tomography. Each 10 ml fresh peripheral blood draw supplied the PBMCs. The CDR3 runs to 12 residues. CDR1 is SGHDN, CDR2 FVKESK, per germline. V lost 2 bases and J 8 bases, leaving 9 bases between the germline ends. Template material for amplifying TCR beta CDR3 regions consisted of RNA transcripts. The primer set for the first-round RT-PCR of the TCR CDR3 was HTBI. TCRdb itself ran the multiplex PCR reads through MiXCR, one entry per CDR3 protein. This sample has 250,000 to 350,000 distinct CDR3 sequences, with about 15% found just once. This sample is part of a study of T cells in Graves' hyperthyroidism and ophthalmopathy. Study findings and constraints: Ophthalmopathy onset followed model prediction by a median roughly six months. The authors' 13 V-J model separated ophthalmopathy from stable hyperthyroidism.

The sequencing sample was made of blood. The TCR was taken from a woman aged 55-69 years with Graves' ophthalmopathy. The genes are TRBV14 and TRBJ1-1; D unresolved. The CDR3 region has the DNA TGTGCCAGCAGCCAAAGGAGGGCAGAAGCTTTCTTT. Protein: CASSQRRAEAFF.